This T cell receptor beta chain was obtained from a study of blood T cell repertoires in COVID-19. Study-wide context: Acute and convalescent COVID-19 specimens originated in the United States, Italy and Spain. PBMCs, B-cell-depleted T cells, or T cells were the source of the cDNA or gDNA that made up the material.

This clone turned up a few times. Original handling: Estimation of nucleated cell counts was performed using reference gene primer amplification. Assay: immunoSEQ multiplex PCR; the TCRdb copy retains only in-frame clones and omits some. The DNA gave D and trimming, while V, J and clone size come from that table. The top ten clones hold about 8% of a sample with around 160,000 clones, 80% to 90% of them seen once. V lost 0 bases and J 7 bases, leaving 7 bases between the germline ends. The CDR3 is 14 residues long. Germline values: CDR1 SGHAT, CDR2 FQNNGV. Source material: peripheral blood. V gene TRBV11-2 combines with J gene TRBJ1-6, with D possibly TRBD1 on 5 matching bases. This sequence originates from a human donor with acute or convalescent COVID-19. The donor label of this sample is uncertain. CDR3 bases: TGTGCCAGCAGCTTAGATCCAGGGAATTCACCCCTCCACTTT. It codes for CASSLDPGNSPLHF.